This T cell receptor (beta chain) is from a study of blood T cell repertoires in COVID-19. Study in general: Acute-phase and convalescent COVID-19 samples originated in the United States, Italy and Spain.

In the authors' workflow: Amplification from reference gene primers served as the basis for estimated nucleated cell counts. Sequencing was performed with immunoSEQ multiplex PCR; in TCRdb, only in-frame clones are kept and a portion is missing. Clonal size and the V and J genes are those of that table, whereas D and trimming came from the DNA. The sample holds tens of thousands of clones, around three quarters seen once. This CDR3 has 15 residues. Germline CDR1 is SEHNR and CDR2 is FQNEAQ (reference sequence). V lost 1 base and J lost 2, with 11 bases in between. The chain recombines TRBV7-9 with TRBJ1-2; D gene ambiguous. The sequencing sample was made of peripheral blood. This receptor was taken from a woman of 80 years or more with active or convalescent COVID-19. The CDR3 DNA sequence: TGTGCCAGCAGCTTAGGTGGTCCAGTGAACTATGGCTACACCTTC. Translation gives CASSLGGPVNYGYTF.